The 21 T cell receptor beta chains given below trace back to one sample, sequenced in a study of patients and donors after allogeneic stem cell transplantation. TCRdb ran MiXCR on the RT-PCR reads and lists one entry per CDR3 protein. Here the sample spans some 960,000 distinct CDR3 sequences, roughly 17% being singletons. Sequenced input: blood, either unsorted or a sorted T cell fraction (not recorded which). These receptors all come from a human donor who was either an allogeneic HSCT recipient or a stem cell or donor lymphocyte infusion donor (not recorded which). It is not recorded whose cells these are; they may come from a transplant donor.

The chain is built from TRBV24-1 and TRBJ1-2; D unclear. Germline assignment: CDR1 KGHDR and CDR2 SFDVKD. V was shortened by 0 bases and J by 2 bases, with 6 bases between the two germline ends. The CDR3 covers 14 residues. CDR3 coding DNA: TGTGCCACCAGTGATTTGGCCCGAAACTATGGCTACACCTTC. Protein product: CATSDLARNYGYTF.

The table lists this clonotype with a few counts. The CDR3 DNA reads as TGTGCCAGCACTCCACTCACAGATACGCAGTATTTT. It codes for CASTPLTDTQYF. J is TRBJ2-3 and V is TRBV6-6; no clear D gene. Germline loops: CDR1 MNHNY, CDR2 SVGAGI (reference sequence). With 7 bases removed from V and 2 bases from J, the gap between germline ends came to 7 bases. The CDR3 is 12 residues long.

This clonotype was counted between two and nine times. The rearrangement joins TRBV12-3 or TRBV12-4 to TRBJ1-3, with 9 bases lining up with TRBD1. The length of the CDR3 is 16 residues. Germline trimming cut 1 base from V and 3 bases from J; bases unmatched to any gene: 4. The CDR3 sequence is CASSLGGQGLGNTIYF. CDR3 coding DNA: TGTGCCAGCAGTTTAGGGGGACAGGGACTTGGAAACACCATATATTTT.

The V and J genes are TRBV20-1 and TRBJ2-7; D may be TRBD1 (6 bases). Germline CDR1 reads DFQATT; CDR2 reads SNEGSKA (reference sequence). Trimming removed 1 base from V and 5 bases from J, with 9 bases in between. This CDR3 contains 12 residues. The CDR3 nucleotides are TGCAGTGCTAGAGGGGGGCTCCACGAGCAGTACTTC. This codes for CSARGGLHEQYF.

The chain has TRBV6-5 and TRBJ1-6; TRBD1 matches 8 bases. Germline CDR1 is MNHEY and CDR2 is SVGAGI. After removal of 0 bases from V and 9 bases from J, the junction contained 7 bases not matched to a gene. The CDR3 runs to 16 residues. The CDR3 DNA sequence: TGTGCCAGCAGTTACTCGAGGGGCAGGGGGCCTTCACCCCTCCACTTT. It is translated as CASSYSRGRGPSPLHF.

This rearrangement joins TRBV28 to TRBJ2-7; D perhaps matches TRBD1 (5 bases). This CDR3 has 11 amino acids. V was pared by 7 bases and J by 5 bases, with 9 bases between. Germline V gives CDR1 MDHEN, CDR2 SYDVKM. Here the CDR3 DNA reads TGTGCCAGCATGACAGTGGACGAGCAGTACTTC. Its translation is CASMTVDEQYF.

Only a few counts were recorded for this clonotype. J is TRBJ2-7 and V is TRBV6-1, with D unclear. Germline V gene sequence: CDR1 MNHNS, CDR2 SASEGT. The CDR3 has 14 residues. V was cut by 10 bases and J by 0 bases, with 16 bases left in between. The CDR3 loop is CATRRQAYSYEQYF. CDR3 DNA: TGTGCCACCCGACGGCAGGCCTACTCCTACGAGCAGTACTTC.

This chain connects TRBV15 to TRBJ2-1; TRBD2 agrees at 12 bases. The CDR3 has 16 amino acids. Trimming cost V 0 bases and J 9 bases; bases outside gene matches: 6. Germline V gene lookup returns CDR1 LNHNV and CDR2 YYDKDF (reference sequence). CDR3 sequence reads: CATSREKTSGSGEQFF. The CDR3 DNA reads TGTGCCACCAGCAGAGAGAAGACTAGCGGGAGTGGTGAGCAGTTCTTC.

In regard to this clonotype: A read error may be the cause here, since a much bigger clone is one base away. The CDR3 region is CASIPQWDYQTFTDTQYF. Written as DNA, the CDR3 is TGTGCCAGCATCCCCCAGTGGGACTATCAGACTTTCACAGATACGCAGTATTTT. This chain uses TRBV12-3 or TRBV12-4 with TRBJ2-3; 7 positions match TRBD2. There are 18 residues in the CDR3. J lost 2 bases, V lost 7 bases, and 18 bases had no gene match.

The gene calls are TRBV4-1 and TRBJ2-7, with 9 bases lining up with TRBD2. V trimming: 3 bases; J trimming: 7 bases; junction bases outside the gene matches: 16. This CDR3 has 17 residues. Germline V gene data show CDR1 as MGHRA and CDR2 as YSYEKL. The CDR3 protein is CASSHLSSGTYSQEQYF. CDR3 DNA: TGCGCCAGCAGCCATCTTTCTAGCGGGACCTATTCCCAGGAGCAGTACTTC.

The chain recombines TRBV28 with TRBJ1-2, with 12 bases that match TRBD1. The CDR3 length is 14 residues. Trimming took 5 bases from V and 8 from J; bases not matched to a gene: 6. In germline, CDR1 is MDHEN, CDR2 SYDVKM. The DNA for the CDR3 is TGTGCCAGCAGTCACGCCGGGACAGGGGGCGGCTACACCTTC. Its translation is CASSHAGTGGGYTF.

The genes are TRBV20-1 and TRBJ2-1, with a weak D call TRBD2 (5 bases). Germline V CDR1 and CDR2: DFQATT, SNEGSKA (reference sequence). V was cut by 3 bases and J by 6 bases, with 12 bases left in between. The CDR3 covers 13 residues. The CDR3 spells CSARDSKSNEQFF. The CDR3 nucleotides read TGCAGTGCTAGGGACTCCAAGAGCAATGAGCAGTTCTTC.

This clonotype has a handful of counts. The chain employs TRBV12-3 or TRBV12-4 and TRBJ1-2, with D maybe TRBD1 (5 bases). The CDR3 sequence is 14 residues long. The V end lost 6 bases, the J end lost 3 bases, and 14 bases lay between the germline ends. CDR3 in amino acids: CASRRDSLDYGYTF. CDR3 DNA sequence: TGTGCCAGCAGGCGGGACTCCCTCGACTATGGCTACACCTTC.

V and J are TRBV30 and TRBJ1-2, with D maybe TRBD1 (6 bases). V was clipped by 8 bases and J by 4 bases, with 17 bases between them. Per germline, CDR1 GTSNPN and CDR2 SVGIG (reference sequence). There are 13 residues in the CDR3. CDR3 residues: CAAHGQIIYGYTF. CDR3 nucleotides: TGTGCCGCGCACGGACAGATAATCTATGGCTACACCTTC.

This clonotype showed up many times. This chain connects TRBV7-2 to TRBJ1-1, with 9 bases aligning to TRBD1. The CDR3 consists of 13 residues. The V segment lost 5 bases and the J segment 4 bases; nucleotides outside the gene matches: 2. Germline values: CDR1 SGHTA, CDR2 FQGNSA. The CDR3 here is CASSIQGATEAFF. DNA of the CDR3: TGTGCCAGCAGCATACAGGGGGCCACTGAAGCTTTCTTT.

This clonotype turned up a few times. The chain employs TRBV5-1 and TRBJ2-7, with D possibly matching TRBD2 (5 bases). The germline V and J ends were trimmed by 4 bases and 3 bases, with 11 bases remaining between them. Per the germline V gene, CDR1 is SGHRS and CDR2 is YFSETQ. CDR3 size: 13 residues. The CDR3 DNA is TGCGCCAGCAGCCCGGGGATCAACTACGAGCAGTACTTC. Protein product: CASSPGINYEQYF.

The chain couples TRBV9 to TRBJ2-6; 9 bases line up with TRBD1. CDR1 SGDLS and CDR2 YYNGEE come from the germline V gene. V was pared by 4 bases and J by 2 bases, with 7 bases of the junction left unmatched. The CDR3 consists of 17 residues. In nucleotides, the CDR3 is TGTGCCAGCAGCTTAATCACAGGGGGCACTGGGGCCAACGTCCTGACTTTC. It is translated as CASSLITGGTGANVLTF.

This chain connects TRBV27 to TRBJ1-4, with D hard to call. Trimming shortened V by 2 bases and J by 6 bases, and 19 bases separated the two germline ends. Germline-derived CDR1 and CDR2 are MNHEY and SMNVEV (reference sequence). The CDR3 contains 17 residues. In DNA form, the CDR3 reads TGTGCCAGCAGTTTAACGGGCCTTTATTTCGGGGATGAAAAACTGTTTTTT. This sequence encodes CASSLTGLYFGDEKLFF.

The chain links TRBV27 to TRBJ1-1; 7 bases are shared with TRBD1. Looked up from germline, CDR1 is MNHEY and CDR2 is SMNVEV (reference sequence). The ends lost 5 bases at V and 5 bases at J; junction bases unmatched: 8. This CDR3 has 14 residues. The CDR3 protein is CASSRQGEKTEAFF. The DNA for the CDR3 is TGTGCCAGCAGTCGCCAGGGGGAAAAGACTGAAGCTTTCTTT.

This clonotype has just a few counts. The chain couples TRBV5-6 to TRBJ2-7; TRBD2 agrees at 12 bases. Germline V lookup: CDR1 SGHDT, CDR2 YYEEEE. This CDR3 is 17 amino acids long. With V trimmed by 2 bases and J by 7 bases, 13 bases remained unmatched. The CDR3 protein is CASSFSSTSGRMREQYF. CDR3 nucleotides: TGTGCCAGCAGCTTTTCGTCGACTAGCGGGAGAATGAGGGAGCAGTACTTC.

V is TRBV6-6 and J is TRBJ2-3; D possibly uses TRBD1 or TRBD2 (5 bases each). The germline V gene encodes CDR1 MNHNY and CDR2 SVGAGI (reference sequence). The V end was cut by 11 bases, the J end by 0 bases, with 12 bases between. CDR3 length: 13 amino acids. In DNA form, the CDR3 reads TGTGCCGGCCGAGAGGGGAGCACAGATACGCAGTATTTT. This sequence encodes CAGREGSTDTQYF.